This is a list of T cell receptor beta chains from one sample in a study of blood T cell repertoires in COVID-19. Using immunoSEQ multiplex PCR, the repertoire was profiled, and TCRdb retains in-frame clones only, with some absent. Of around 60,000 clones detected, 80% to 90% appear once; the ten largest clones hold 0.9% to 1.5%. The sequenced sample was peripheral blood. These receptors came from a man aged 40-55 years with acute or convalescent COVID-19. The CDR3 runs from the conserved cysteine through the conserved F or W. D genes are given only for firm matches. Rows may omit the clone size; those that give it use once, few, many or a size class.

abundance,j_gene,d_gene,v_gene,CDR3aa,CDR3nt
.,TRBJ2-7,.,TRBV4-1,CASSRNTGPYEQYF,TGCGCCAGCAGCCGCAACACAGGGCCTTACGAGCAGTACTTC
.,TRBJ1-4,TRBD1,TRBV10-3,CAISERQGAGNEKLFF,TGTGCCATCAGTGAGAGGCAGGGGGCGGGGAATGAAAAACTGTTTTTT
.,TRBJ2-5,TRBD1,TRBV30,CAGQGTSGETQYF,TGTGCCGGACAGGGGACCTCAGGGGAGACCCAGTACTTC
.,TRBJ2-7,.,TRBV6-2/TRBV6-3,CASSYEGVSYEQYF,TGTGCCAGCAGTTACGAGGGCGTCTCCTACGAGCAGTACTTC
once,TRBJ1-2,.,TRBV28,CASSLPTGDYGYTF,TGTGCCAGCAGTTTACCCACAGGCGACTATGGCTACACCTTC
.,TRBJ2-7,.,TRBV11-3,CASSFEILSSYEQYF,TGTGCCAGCAGCTTCGAAATATTGAGCTCCTACGAGCAGTACTTC
once,TRBJ2-7,TRBD1,TRBV18,CASSPPGSGGLEQYF,TGTGCCAGCTCACCACCTGGATCAGGGGGTCTCGAGCAGTACTTC
.,TRBJ1-2,.,TRBV21-1,CASSKDWPQGPGGYTF,TGTGCCAGCAGCAAAGATTGGCCCCAGGGGCCGGGGGGCTACACCTTC
.,TRBJ1-2,TRBD1,TRBV19,CASRRTGGYTF,TGTGCCAGTAGACGGACAGGCGGCTACACCTTC
few,TRBJ2-1,.,TRBV5-1,CASSLADRSYNEQFF,TGCGCCAGCAGCCTTGCGGACAGATCCTACAATGAGCAGTTCTTC
.,TRBJ2-2,.,TRBV18,CASSTDSTGELFF,TGTGCCAGCTCAACTGACAGTACCGGGGAGCTGTTTTTT
.,TRBJ1-2,.,TRBV30,CAWSVSQIPYYGYTF,TGTGCCTGGAGTGTCTCACAGATACCGTACTATGGCTACACCTTC
.,TRBJ1-2,.,TRBV25-1,CASTRGSGGYTF,TGTGCCAGCACCAGGGGTTCGGGCGGCTACACCTTC
.,TRBJ2-5,.,TRBV29-1,CSAGRGQKETQYF,TGCAGCGCTGGGCGGGGCCAAAAAGAGACCCAGTACTTC
.,TRBJ2-1,TRBD1,TRBV19,CASSARDRIYNEQFF,TGTGCCAGTAGTGCCCGGGACAGGATTTACAATGAGCAGTTCTTC
.,TRBJ2-5,TRBD2,TRBV6-5,CASQTSGGYGETQYF,TGTGCCAGCCAGACTAGCGGGGGGTACGGAGAGACCCAGTACTTC
.,TRBJ1-2,.,TRBV7-9,CASEDTYGYTF,TGTGCCAGCGAGGACACGTATGGCTACACCTTC
.,TRBJ1-2,.,TRBV29-1,CSVPPDYGYTF,TGCAGCGTCCCCCCCGACTATGGCTACACCTTC
.,TRBJ1-1,.,TRBV30,CAWSGGIQNTEAFF,TGTGCCTGGAGCGGGGGGATTCAGAACACTGAAGCTTTCTTT
.,TRBJ1-4,.,TRBV19,CATRTGSLSTNEKLFF,TGTGCCACCCGGACGGGAAGTTTATCAACTAATGAAAAACTGTTTTTT
few,TRBJ2-1,TRBD1,TRBV6-5,CASKGQDYNEQFF,TGTGCCAGCAAAGGACAGGACTACAATGAGCAGTTCTTC
.,TRBJ1-2,TRBD1,TRBV6-5,CASKGQGWDGYTF,TGTGCCAGCAAGGGACAGGGCTGGGATGGCTACACCTTC
.,TRBJ2-1,TRBD2,TRBV23-1,CASSQFAPLTSGVGAPYNEQFF,TGCGCCAGCAGTCAGTTTGCCCCTCTGACTAGCGGGGTCGGGGCTCCTTACAATGAGCAGTTCTTC
.,TRBJ2-7,TRBD2,TRBV7-2,CASSLRGGLHEQYF,TGTGCCAGCAGCTTACGGGGGGGCCTACACGAGCAGTACTTC
.,TRBJ1-1,.,TRBV23-1,CASNIRQANTEAFF,TGCGCCAGCAACATAAGACAGGCCAACACTGAAGCTTTCTTT
.,TRBJ1-2,.,TRBV12-3/TRBV12-4,CASSRANYGYTF,TGTGCCAGCAGTAGAGCTAACTATGGCTACACCTTC
.,TRBJ1-5,.,TRBV5-1,CASSPTGFSSQPQHF,TGCGCCAGCAGCCCCACAGGGTTTTCCAGTCAGCCCCAGCATTTT
.,TRBJ1-2,.,TRBV18,CASSPPGEYGYTF,TGTGCCAGCTCACCACCGGGAGAATATGGCTACACCTTC
.,TRBJ2-2,TRBD2,TRBV5-1,CASGLKSGGTGELFF,TGCGCCAGCGGACTTAAAAGCGGGGGCACCGGGGAGCTGTTTTTT
.,TRBJ2-6,TRBD2,TRBV28,CASSLGLAGGTSSGANVLTF,TGTGCCAGCTCCTTAGGACTAGCGGGGGGGACGAGCTCTGGGGCCAACGTCCTGACTTTC
.,TRBJ2-3,TRBD2,TRBV6-5,CASTTSGGDTQYF,TGTGCCAGCACCACTAGCGGGGGGGATACGCAGTATTTT
.,TRBJ1-4,TRBD1,TRBV10-2,CASTVGRDSATNEKLFF,TGCGCCAGCACCGTAGGGCGGGACAGTGCAACTAATGAAAAACTGTTTTTT
.,TRBJ1-1,.,TRBV9,CASSPRPGNTEAFF,TGTGCCAGCAGCCCCCGGCCAGGTAACACTGAAGCTTTCTTT
few,TRBJ2-1,TRBD2,TRBV9,CASSVQTSGGVYAYNEQFF,TGTGCCAGCAGCGTCCAGACTAGCGGGGGGGTATATGCCTACAATGAGCAGTTCTTC
few,TRBJ2-4,TRBD2,TRBV5-1,CASSRGGQKNIQYF,TGCGCCAGCAGCCGGGGGGGCCAGAAAAACATTCAGTACTTC
.,TRBJ1-5,TRBD1,TRBV6-2/TRBV6-3,CASSSDRGGNQPQHF,TGTGCCAGCAGTTCGGACAGGGGAGGCAATCAGCCCCAGCATTTT
.,TRBJ1-1,.,TRBV27,CASSLEPRTEAFF,TGTGCCAGCAGTTTGGAGCCGAGGACTGAAGCTTTCTTT
.,TRBJ1-1,TRBD1,TRBV19,CASGRTTGASNTEAFF,TGTGCCAGTGGTAGAACAACAGGGGCCTCGAACACTGAAGCTTTCTTT
.,TRBJ2-3,TRBD2,TRBV19,CASSLTSGGSYTDTQYF,TGTGCCAGTAGTCTGACTAGCGGGGGGTCTTACACAGATACGCAGTATTTT
.,TRBJ1-4,.,TRBV4-1,CASSHPAGVDDEKLFF,TGCGCCAGCAGCCATCCAGCGGGGGTGGACGATGAAAAACTGTTTTTT
.,TRBJ2-5,.,TRBV18,CASSPTRAGETQYF,TGTGCCAGCTCGCCGACCAGGGCTGGGGAGACCCAGTACTTC
few,TRBJ1-2,TRBD1,TRBV5-1,CASSSPGGQGEGYTF,TGCGCCAGCAGCTCTCCCGGAGGACAGGGTGAAGGCTACACCTTC
.,TRBJ1-2,TRBD1,TRBV5-6,CASSLSPGQGGYYGYTF,TGTGCCAGCAGCTTGAGTCCCGGACAGGGAGGTTACTATGGCTACACCTTC
.,TRBJ1-1,.,TRBV6-2/TRBV6-3,CASSYSMATDLADTEAFF,TGTGCCAGCAGTTACTCGATGGCGACAGACCTTGCCGACACTGAAGCTTTCTTT
.,TRBJ2-5,TRBD2,TRBV19,CASRSLGGAGTQYF,TGTGCCAGTCGAAGCCTCGGGGGGGCTGGGACCCAGTACTTC
once,TRBJ1-1,.,TRBV4-2,CAITQGEETGEAFF,TGTGCCATCACACAGGGTGAGGAGACGGGTGAAGCTTTCTTT
few,TRBJ2-1,.,TRBV20-1,CSAVLVNEQFF,TGCAGTGCTGTACTTGTCAATGAGCAGTTCTTC
.,TRBJ1-4,TRBD1,TRBV30,CAWSVGQGATNEKLFF,TGTGCCTGGAGTGTAGGTCAGGGGGCAACTAATGAAAAACTGTTTTTT